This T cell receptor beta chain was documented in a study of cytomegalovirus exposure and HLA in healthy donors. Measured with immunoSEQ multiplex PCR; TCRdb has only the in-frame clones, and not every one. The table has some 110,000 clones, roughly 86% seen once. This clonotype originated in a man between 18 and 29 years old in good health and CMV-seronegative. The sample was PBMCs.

The CDR3 protein is CASSLVAGTGGAYEQYF. The CDR3 DNA follows: TGTGCCAGCAGCTTAGTGGCAGGGACAGGGGGCGCCTACGAGCAGTACTTC. This chain joins TRBV11-1 and TRBJ2-7, with TRBD1 identical over 12 bases. J gave up 2 bases and V 1 base, and 6 bases lay outside the gene matches. This CDR3 spans 17 amino acids. Germline lookup yields CDR1 SGHAT and CDR2 FQDESV (reference sequence).